This T cell receptor beta chain was documented in a study of CD8 T cells in Susac syndrome. An amount of RNA that ranged from roughly 0.45 to 1 ug was reverse transcribed with random hexamers. immunoSEQ multiplex PCR amplified TCR beta CDR3 across 54 Vbeta, 13 Jbeta. Via MiXCR, TCRdb re-called the immunoSEQ multiplex PCR reads, giving one row per CDR3 protein. Among about 210,000 distinct CDR3 sequences listed, 94% were seen once. A single count supports this clonotype. The authors sequenced TCR beta from blood CD8+ and CD4+ T cells. Recently defined diagnostic criteria classed the Susac syndrome patients as definite or probable. Both CD4+ and CD8+ T cells were negatively isolated, and TEMRA cells underwent FACS enrichment. Sequenced material: CD4+ T cells from PBMCs. The clonotype originates from a human donor with Susac syndrome.

In nucleotides, the CDR3 is TGTGCCAGCAGTGCATTCGGGCTTCAGGGGACCTACGAGCAGTACTTC. Its protein product is CASSAFGLQGTYEQYF. The gene calls are TRBV27 and TRBJ2-7; TRBD1 is a possible D gene (6 bases). The ends were cut back, 5 bases at V and 2 bases at J, with 19 bases in the middle. Germline values: CDR1 MNHEY, CDR2 SMNVEV (reference sequence). CDR3 length: 16 residues.